Sequencing of this T cell receptor (beta chain) was carried out in a study of blood T cell repertoires in COVID-19. Overall study: T cells, B-cell-depleted T cells, or PBMCs supplied cDNA or gDNA.

V lost 2 bases and J lost 3, with 7 bases in between. Germline CDR1 MNHEY, CDR2 SMNVEV (reference sequence). The CDR3 runs 14 residues. Sequencing used immunoSEQ multiplex PCR; TCRdb keeps in-frame clones, though not all of them. The sample yields over 55,000 clones, approximately 87% seen once. This clone was found a few times. Sequenced input: peripheral blood. The clonotype originates from a man aged 45-60 years with active COVID-19. The chain joins TRBV27 to TRBJ1-4, with no clear D. CDR3 bases: TGTGCCAGCAGTTTAAGTGCGCCTAATGAAAAACTGTTTTTT. Its translation: CASSLSAPNEKLFF.